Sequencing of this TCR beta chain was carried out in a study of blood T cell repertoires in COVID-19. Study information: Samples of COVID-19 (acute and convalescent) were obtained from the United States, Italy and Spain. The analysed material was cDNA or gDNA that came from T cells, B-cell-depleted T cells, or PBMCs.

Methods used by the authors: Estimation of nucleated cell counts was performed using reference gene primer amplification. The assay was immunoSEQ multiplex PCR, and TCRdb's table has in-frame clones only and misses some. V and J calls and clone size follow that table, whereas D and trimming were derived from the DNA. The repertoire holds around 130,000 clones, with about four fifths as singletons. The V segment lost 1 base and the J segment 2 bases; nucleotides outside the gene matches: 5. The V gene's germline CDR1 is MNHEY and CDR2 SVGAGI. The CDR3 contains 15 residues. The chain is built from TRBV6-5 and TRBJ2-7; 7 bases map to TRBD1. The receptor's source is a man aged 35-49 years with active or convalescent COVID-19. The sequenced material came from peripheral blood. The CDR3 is CASSYYNRGTYEQYF. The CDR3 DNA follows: TGTGCCAGCAGTTACTATAACAGGGGCACCTACGAGCAGTACTTC.